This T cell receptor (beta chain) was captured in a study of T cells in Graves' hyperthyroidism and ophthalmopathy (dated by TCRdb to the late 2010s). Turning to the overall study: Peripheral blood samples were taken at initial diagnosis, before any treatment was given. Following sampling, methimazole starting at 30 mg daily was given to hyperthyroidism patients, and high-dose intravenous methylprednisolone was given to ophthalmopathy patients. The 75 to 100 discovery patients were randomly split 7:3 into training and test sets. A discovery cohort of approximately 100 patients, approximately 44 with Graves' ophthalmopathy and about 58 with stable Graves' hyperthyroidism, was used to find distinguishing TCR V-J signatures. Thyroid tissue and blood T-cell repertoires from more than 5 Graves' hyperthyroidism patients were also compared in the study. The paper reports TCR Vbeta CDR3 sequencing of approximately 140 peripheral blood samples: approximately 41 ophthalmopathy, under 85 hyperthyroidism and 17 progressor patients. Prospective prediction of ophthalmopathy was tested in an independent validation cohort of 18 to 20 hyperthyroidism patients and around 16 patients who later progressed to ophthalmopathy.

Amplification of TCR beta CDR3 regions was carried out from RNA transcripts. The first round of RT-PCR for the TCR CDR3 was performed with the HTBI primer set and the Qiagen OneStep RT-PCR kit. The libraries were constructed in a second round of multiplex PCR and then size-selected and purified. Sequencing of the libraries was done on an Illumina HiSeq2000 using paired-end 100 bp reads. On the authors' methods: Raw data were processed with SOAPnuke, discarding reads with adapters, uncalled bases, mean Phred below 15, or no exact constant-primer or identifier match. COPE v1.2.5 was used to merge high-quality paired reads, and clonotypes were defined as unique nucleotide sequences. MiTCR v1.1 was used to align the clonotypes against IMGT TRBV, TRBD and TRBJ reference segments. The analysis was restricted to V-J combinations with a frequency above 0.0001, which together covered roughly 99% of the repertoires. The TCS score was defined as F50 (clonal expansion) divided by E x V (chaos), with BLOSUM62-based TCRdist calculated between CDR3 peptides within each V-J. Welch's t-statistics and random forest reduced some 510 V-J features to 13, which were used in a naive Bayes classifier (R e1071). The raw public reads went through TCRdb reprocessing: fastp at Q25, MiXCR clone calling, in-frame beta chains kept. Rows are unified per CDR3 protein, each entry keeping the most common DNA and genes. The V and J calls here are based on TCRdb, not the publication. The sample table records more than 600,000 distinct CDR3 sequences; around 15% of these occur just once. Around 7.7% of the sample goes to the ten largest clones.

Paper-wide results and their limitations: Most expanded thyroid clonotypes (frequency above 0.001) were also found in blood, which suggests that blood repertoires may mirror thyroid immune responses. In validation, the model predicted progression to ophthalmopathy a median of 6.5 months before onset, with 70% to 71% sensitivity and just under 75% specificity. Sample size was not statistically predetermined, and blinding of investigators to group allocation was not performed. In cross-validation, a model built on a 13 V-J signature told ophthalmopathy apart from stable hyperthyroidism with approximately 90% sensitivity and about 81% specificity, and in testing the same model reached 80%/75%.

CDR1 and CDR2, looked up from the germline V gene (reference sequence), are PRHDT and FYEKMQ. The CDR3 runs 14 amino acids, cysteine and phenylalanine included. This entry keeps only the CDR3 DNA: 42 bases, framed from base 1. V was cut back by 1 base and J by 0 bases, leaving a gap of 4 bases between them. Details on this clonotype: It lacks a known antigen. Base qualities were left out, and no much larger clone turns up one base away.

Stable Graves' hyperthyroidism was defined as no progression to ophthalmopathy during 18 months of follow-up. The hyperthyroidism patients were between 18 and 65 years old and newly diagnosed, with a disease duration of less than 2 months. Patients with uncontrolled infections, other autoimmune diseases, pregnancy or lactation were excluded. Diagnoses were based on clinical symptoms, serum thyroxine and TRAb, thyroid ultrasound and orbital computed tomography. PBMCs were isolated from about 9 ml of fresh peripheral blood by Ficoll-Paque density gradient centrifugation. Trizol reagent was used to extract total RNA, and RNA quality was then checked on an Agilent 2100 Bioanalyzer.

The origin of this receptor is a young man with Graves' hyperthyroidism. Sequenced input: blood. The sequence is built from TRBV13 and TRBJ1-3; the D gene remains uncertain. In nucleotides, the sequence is TGTGCCAGCAGCTTAGCTCTCTCTGGAAACACCATATATTTT. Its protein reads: CASSLALSGNTIYF.